Each of the 6 T cell receptor beta chains below was sequenced from the same sample in a study of radiation and T cells in renal cell carcinoma. Sample time point: blood 4 weeks post-SBRT, at nephrectomy. Treatment denoted: 15 Gy SBRT to primary tumor, nephrectomy 4 weeks later. The protocol was immunoSEQ multiplex PCR, while the TCRdb copy is restricted to in-frame clones and leaves out a portion. The sample includes about 86,000 clones, 70% to 90% of them seen just once. The input for sequencing was blood, taken from a patient whose treatment included radiotherapy and nephrectomy. Every receptor here comes from a man over 45 with renal cell carcinoma.

The chain carries TRBV5-1 and TRBJ2-7; 7 bases are shared with TRBD1. Germline loops: CDR1 SGHRS, CDR2 YFSETQ. V dropped 6 bases and J dropped 6; count of bases not matched to a gene: 9. The CDR3 extends over 13 amino acids. CDR3 nucleotide sequence: TGCGCCAGCAAAAGTGGGACAGAGGGCGAGCAGTACTTC. This encodes CASKSGTEGEQYF.

With regard to this clone: The sample holds other DNA sequences that translate to the same CDR3. The CDR3 here is CSARGNQPQHF. In DNA, the CDR3 is TGCAGTGCTCGAGGAAATCAGCCCCAGCATTTT. The V and J genes are TRBV20-1 and TRBJ1-5; D gene ambiguous. The V gene lost 5 bases and the J gene lost 4 bases, with 6 bases spanning the gap. This CDR3 is 11 amino acids long. The V gene's germline CDR1 is DFQATT and CDR2 SNEGSKA (reference sequence).

The chain has TRBV30 and TRBJ1-5; D possibly corresponds to TRBD1 (5 bases). The CDR3 extends over 15 amino acids. CDR1 and CDR2 (germline): GTSNPN, SVGIG (reference sequence). V dropped 0 bases and J dropped 1 base, with 10 bases sitting between them. Here the CDR3 DNA reads TGTGCCTGGAGTGTTGGCACAGGCAGCAATCAGCCCCAGCATTTT. It yields the protein CAWSVGTGSNQPQHF. Full variable domain (outside the CDR3, taken from reference TRBV30 and TRBJ1-5): SQTIHQWPATLVQPVGSPLSLECTVEGTSNPNLYWYRQAAGRGLQLLFYSVGIGQISSEVPQNLSASRPQDRQFILSSKKLLLSDSGFYLCAWSVGTGSNQPQHFGDGTRLSIL.

The rearrangement uses TRBV7-6 and TRBJ2-7; a possible D gene is TRBD1 (6 bases). Germline V gives CDR1 SGHVS, CDR2 FNYEAQ. Trimming stripped 1 base from V and 3 bases from J, with 10 bases between. The CDR3 runs 14 residues. CDR3 residues: CASSLDTGNYEQYF. CDR3 DNA: TGTGCCAGCAGCTTAGATACAGGGAACTACGAGCAGTACTTC.

The chain combines TRBV27 with TRBJ1-1; 8 nucleotides line up with TRBD1. The CDR3 runs to 14 residues. V shed 5 bases, J shed 0 bases, and the junction held 2 bases outside the gene matches. Looked up from germline, CDR1 is MNHEY and CDR2 is SMNVEV (reference sequence). The CDR3 sequence is CASSTTGVNTEAFF. The CDR3 bases are TGTGCCAGCAGTACGACAGGGGTGAACACTGAAGCTTTCTTT.

This chain uses TRBV5-1 with TRBJ1-2, with a tentative D call TRBD1 (5 bases). Looked up from germline, CDR1 is SGHRS and CDR2 is YFSETQ. V lost 5 bases to trimming and J lost 6 bases, with 11 bases between them. The CDR3 is 12 amino acids. The CDR3 region is CASSRTGDGYTF. CDR3 in DNA: TGCGCCAGCAGTAGGACGGGGGATGGCTACACCTTC.